Given below is one TCR beta chain in context. Its antigen is currently unknown. Primers: 60 Vbeta forward and 13 Jbeta reverse. As handled by the study authors: Later, an analysis found around 80 million unique TCR beta chains, and about 10 million of these were shared. The method was immunoSEQ multiplex PCR; TCRdb's version includes in-frame clones alone and lacks a portion of them. V and J calls and clone size follow that table, whereas D and trimming were derived from the DNA. The table has roughly 190,000 clones, about 81% seen once; the top ten hold approximately 5%. The source of the sample is a study of cytomegalovirus exposure and HLA in healthy donors. General observations from the study: Other equally common chains were less clonally expanded than HLA-associated TCR beta chains, a later analysis showed. Listed as cytomegalovirus-associated were 164 TCR beta chains.

The ends lost 3 bases at V and 3 bases at J; junction bases unmatched: 5. The CDR3 contains 15 residues. Per the germline V gene, CDR1 is KGHSH and CDR2 is LQKENI. This clonotype was sampled from a man aged 30-40 years in good health and CMV-seropositive. The V call is TRBV18, the J call TRBJ2-7; 10 nucleotides match TRBD2. The sequenced sample was PBMCs. The CDR3 coding sequence is TGTGCCAGCTCACCGGGACTAGCGAGGCACTACGAGCAGTACTTC. Protein: CASSPGLARHYEQYF.